This TCR beta chain was found in a study of T cells in Graves' hyperthyroidism and ophthalmopathy. The sample holds a few counts of this clonotype. V was pared by 5 bases and J by 10 bases, with 5 bases of the junction left unmatched. This CDR3 contains 14 residues. Researchers barred patients who had uncontrolled infection, other autoimmune disease, pregnancy or lactation. Researchers took RNA transcripts and amplified the TCR beta CDR3 regions from them. Carried out on the TCR CDR3, a first-round RT-PCR used the HTBI primer set. Each CDR3 protein gets one entry after TCRdb re-called the multiplex PCR reads with MiXCR. Of fewer than 800,000 distinct CDR3 sequences in the sample, roughly 15% were seen once.

V gene TRBV12-3 or TRBV12-4 combines with J gene TRBJ1-6; 10 positions agree with TRBD1. The TCR sequence derives from a man aged 18 to 30 with Graves' hyperthyroidism. Sequencing was performed on blood. The CDR3 DNA reads as TGTGCCAGCAGTCCCGGACAGGGGGAATCACCCCTCCACTTT. This codes for CASSPGQGESPLHF.